Listed below are T cell receptor beta chains from one sample, sequenced in a study of PD-L1 blockade in urothelial cancer. Profiled with immunoSEQ multiplex PCR; TCRdb holds only in-frame clones, not every one. The table shows 41,000 or so clones, with over 65% occurring only once. The material was PBMCs, obtained around atezolizumab (anti-PD-L1) treatment. The source of these receptors is a man between 60 and 75 years old with urothelial cancer. Both conserved end residues are part of each CDR3. The D gene is left open where the match is weak. Clone sizes are given selectively: once, few, many, or a class where the clone is expanded.

TRBD1	TRBV4-1	NA	TRBJ2-7	CASSQDWNPDRAREQYF	TGCGCCAGCAGCCAAGATTGGAACCCGGACAGGGCGAGGGAGCAGTACTTC
TRBD1	TRBV4-1	few	TRBJ1-5	CASSQDAGGAVVNQPQHF	TGCGCCAGCAGCCAAGATGCAGGGGGCGCCGTCGTCAATCAGCCCCAGCATTTT
NA	TRBV6-4	NA	TRBJ1-6	CASSPDPGIGSPLHF	TGTGCCAGCAGTCCTGACCCAGGGATAGGTTCACCCCTCCACTTT
NA	TRBV6-6	NA	TRBJ2-5	CASSYSGGSQETQYF	TGTGCCAGCAGTTACTCCGGGGGATCCCAAGAGACCCAGTACTTC
NA	TRBV6-5	NA	TRBJ1-1	CASRPGNPNTEAFF	TGTGCCAGCAGGCCCGGGAACCCGAACACTGAAGCTTTCTTT
TRBD1	TRBV5-1	NA	TRBJ2-2	CASSLEGAETGELFF	TGCGCCAGCAGCTTGGAGGGGGCGGAAACCGGGGAGCTGTTTTTT
NA	TRBV19	NA	TRBJ1-2	CASSRHDYGYTF	TGTGCCAGTAGCAGACACGACTATGGCTACACCTTC
TRBD1	TRBV25-1	once	TRBJ2-1	CASSGGTGDAYNEQFF	TGTGCCAGCAGTGGAGGGACAGGGGATGCCTACAATGAGCAGTTCTTC
TRBD2	TRBV6-5	NA	TRBJ2-6	CASSYSGGSGANVLTF	TGTGCCAGCAGTTACTCCGGGGGGTCTGGGGCCAACGTCCTGACTTTC
NA	TRBV2	NA	TRBJ1-3	CASSGYRTGNTIYF	TGTGCCAGCAGTGGGTACAGAACTGGAAACACCATATATTTT